Listed here are 18 T cell receptor beta chains from one sample, sequenced in a study of cytomegalovirus exposure and HLA in healthy donors. Both 60 Vbeta primers and 13 Jbeta primers went into the PCR. Produced via immunoSEQ multiplex PCR; TCRdb's table is partial and in-frame only. Of about 130,000 clones in the sample, around 77% were seen once. Material for sequencing was PBMCs. These TCRs come from a male donor in good health and CMV-seropositive.

In regard to this clone: At one boundary the junction diverges from the germline segment, which might be a read error. This chain links TRBV2 with TRBJ2-6; weak D call: TRBD1 (6 bases). Germline V gene lookup returns CDR1 SNHLY and CDR2 FYNNEI. This CDR3 spans 16 amino acids. This CDR3 reads CASSEATGTGANGLTF. CDR3 nucleotides: TGTGCCAGCAGTGAAGCGACAGGTACTGGGGCCAACGGCCTGACTTTC.

The gene calls are TRBV10-3 and TRBJ2-1; 8 nucleotides match TRBD2. The ends lost 0 bases at V and 12 bases at J; junction bases unmatched: 10. Germline V gene lookup returns CDR1 ENHRY and CDR2 SYGVKD. There are 15 residues in the CDR3. CDR3 in amino acids: CAISESDAGGERQFF. CDR3 sequence (DNA): TGTGCCATCAGTGAGTCAGATGCGGGGGGTGAAAGGCAGTTCTTC.

This clone was found once. The rearrangement links TRBV2 to TRBJ2-2; D unclear. V was pared by 6 bases and J by 1 base, with 3 bases between. The CDR3 length is 12 residues. Germline CDR1 and CDR2: SNHLY and FYNNEI. The CDR3 DNA reads as TGTGCCAGCAGCCTGAACACCGGGGAGCTGTTTTTT. Its protein is CASSLNTGELFF. The complete variable domain, with remaining parts taken from reference TRBV2 and TRBJ2-2, reads EPEVTQTPSHQVTQMGQEVILRCVPISNHLYFYWYRQILGQKVEFLVSFYNNEISEKSEIFDDQFSVERPDGSNFTLKIRSTKLEDSAMYFCASSLNTGELFFGEGSRLTVL.

For the CDR3, the DNA is TGTGCCAGCAGCTTAGGGGGAGATGGACCAAACACCGGGGAGCTGTTTTTT. This encodes CASSLGGDGPNTGELFF. The rearrangement links TRBV7-9 to TRBJ2-2; maybe TRBD2 (5 bases). The V end lost 1 base, the J end lost 2 bases, and 14 bases lay between the germline ends. CDR3 length equals 17 residues. Germline V gene data show CDR1 as SEHNR and CDR2 as FQNEAQ (reference sequence).

The chain has TRBV11-2 and TRBJ1-2, with D uncertain. The CDR3 covers 13 residues. Germline lookup yields CDR1 SGHAT and CDR2 FQNNGV. V was shortened by 6 bases and J by 8 bases, with 16 bases between the two germline ends. For the CDR3, the DNA is TGTGCCAGCAGACTAGGTGGCGCGCGGGGCTACACCTTC. Residues: CASRLGGARGYTF.

J is TRBJ2-3 and V is TRBV28; 7 positions agree with TRBD1. The CDR3 covers 15 residues. Germline assignment: CDR1 MDHEN and CDR2 SYDVKM. V lost 3 bases to trimming and J lost 3 bases; unmatched junction nucleotides: 6. CDR3 sequence reads: CASSFPRQGTDTQYF. Written as DNA, the CDR3 is TGTGCCAGCAGTTTCCCTCGACAGGGTACAGATACGCAGTATTTT.

This sequence joins TRBV5-4 and TRBJ2-7, with D possibly being TRBD1 (6 bases). The CDR3 contains 15 residues. Germline loops: CDR1 SGHNT, CDR2 YYREEE (reference sequence). The V gene lost 4 bases and the J gene lost 5 bases, with 19 bases spanning the gap. The CDR3 protein is CASSPPGTGSHEQYF. CDR3 in DNA: TGTGCCAGCAGCCCCCCCGGCACAGGGAGCCACGAGCAGTACTTC.

A single count supports this clone. This chain uses TRBV15 with TRBJ1-1, with D unresolved. Germline lookup yields CDR1 LNHNV and CDR2 YYDKDF (reference sequence). V was shortened by 4 bases and J by 1 base, with 10 bases between the two germline ends. The CDR3 loop spans 14 amino acids. Here the CDR3 reads CATSKTTGNTEAFF. The CDR3 nucleotides are TGTGCCACCAGCAAAACCACGGGGAACACTGAAGCTTTCTTT.

The gene calls are TRBV5-1 and TRBJ1-1; D unresolved. V lost 7 bases and J lost 2, with 15 bases in between. The CDR3 sequence is 14 residues long. Looked up from germline, CDR1 is SGHRS and CDR2 is YFSETQ. The chain's CDR3 is CASGSGGLNTEAFF. In nucleotides, the CDR3 is TGCGCCAGCGGTTCCGGTGGGCTTAACACTGAAGCTTTCTTT.

V is TRBV5-1 and J is TRBJ1-4; D gene uncertain. V dropped 3 bases and J dropped 2 bases, with 8 bases sitting between them. The CDR3 is made up of 14 amino acids. In germline, CDR1 is SGHRS, CDR2 YFSETQ. The CDR3 protein is CASSSRETNEKLFF. In DNA form, the CDR3 reads TGCGCCAGCAGCTCCCGTGAGACTAATGAAAAACTGTTTTTT.

The chain employs TRBV2 and TRBJ1-1; D gene uncertain. This CDR3 has 14 residues. V was trimmed by 2 bases and J by 1 base, leaving 8 bases between them. The germline gives CDR1 SNHLY, CDR2 FYNNEI. In nucleotides, the CDR3 is TGTGCCAGCAGTGAACTGGGGAGGAACACTGAAGCTTTCTTT. It encodes CASSELGRNTEAFF.

This CDR3 reads CASSAPNRDNEQYF. The CDR3 nucleotides are TGTGCCAGCAGTGCCCCAAACAGGGATAACGAGCAGTACTTC. The gene calls are TRBV6-1 and TRBJ2-7; D may be TRBD1 (6 bases). The V gene lost 4 bases and the J gene lost 5 bases, with 15 bases spanning the gap. The CDR3 is 14 residues long. Germline CDR1 is MNHNS and CDR2 is SASEGT.

The chain couples TRBV2 to TRBJ2-5; TRBD1 matches at 8 bases. The length of the CDR3 is 15 residues. With 7 bases clipped from V and 4 bases from J, the junction kept 11 bases outside the gene matches. Germline V gives CDR1 SNHLY, CDR2 FYNNEI. The CDR3 here is CASTGPAGGAETQYF. In nucleotides, the CDR3 is TGTGCCAGCACCGGGCCGGCAGGGGGCGCAGAGACCCAGTACTTC.

This clone showed up just a few times. The gene calls are TRBV5-6 and TRBJ2-4; 7 nucleotides agree with TRBD1. V trimming: 3 bases; J trimming: 12 bases; junction bases outside the gene matches: 12. Germline CDR1 and CDR2: SGHDT and YYEEEE. The length of the CDR3 is 14 residues. The CDR3, as DNA: TGTGCCAGCAGCTGGGATGAGACAGGGACAAATCAGTACTTC. Protein sequence: CASSWDETGTNQYF.

The chain carries TRBV5-1 and TRBJ1-4; 7 bases fit TRBD1. Germline-derived CDR1 and CDR2 are SGHRS and YFSETQ. V trimming: 4 bases; J trimming: 4 bases; junction bases outside the gene matches: 10. The CDR3 has 16 amino acids. The CDR3 region has the DNA TGCGCCAGCAGCCCGGGGGCGACAGGGATTAATGAAAAACTGTTTTTT. Encoded protein: CASSPGATGINEKLFF.

This rearrangement joins TRBV6-5 to TRBJ2-7; D is uncertain. CDR1 is MNHEY, CDR2 SVGAGI, per germline. The V and J ends lost 4 bases and 2 bases respectively, with 12 bases between them. There are 14 residues in the CDR3. The CDR3 region has the DNA TGTGCCAGCAGTTTTAGTGACAACACCTACGAGCAGTACTTC. Protein: CASSFSDNTYEQYF.

This clone came up a few times. The chain has TRBV5-6 and TRBJ2-2; perhaps TRBD1 as D (6 bases). V lost 3 bases to trimming and J lost 1 base, with 13 bases between them. This CDR3 region has 16 residues. CDR1 is SGHDT and CDR2 is YYEEEE in the germline V gene. For the CDR3, the DNA is TGTGCCAGCAGCTACCAGGGGATTTGGAACACCGGGGAGCTGTTTTTT. This translates into CASSYQGIWNTGELFF.

The chain links TRBV7-2 to TRBJ2-1; D is perhaps TRBD1 (6 bases). Trimming cost V 0 bases and J 3 bases, with 9 bases left between them. CDR1 and CDR2 (germline): SGHTA, FQGNSA. The CDR3 totals 15 residues. Here the CDR3 DNA reads TGTGCCAGCAGCTTAGCGGGGGCGCTCTACAATGAGCAGTTCTTC. Its protein product is CASSLAGALYNEQFF.